The 21 T cell receptor beta chains presented below share a single source sample, sequenced in a study of shared clonotypes between healthy human individuals. TCRdb's table, derived via immunoSEQ multiplex PCR, lists solely in-frame clones and lacks some. This table has about 2.4 million clones, approximately 94% appearing once. Specimen: naive CD4+ T cells from PBMCs. Subset defined: CD45RA+ positively selected. The receptor set was obtained from a young man in good health. Some clones in this sample may be carry-over from other donors' samples.

A note on this clone: In the same sample, other DNA sequences code for this CDR3. V usage is TRBV9 and J usage is TRBJ2-5; 7 nucleotides align to TRBD2. CDR1 and CDR2 (germline): SGDLS, YYNGEE. This CDR3 region has 13 residues. Trimming took 1 base from V and 5 from J; bases not matched to a gene: 2. CDR3: CASSVSGGETQYF. CDR3 DNA sequence: TGTGCCAGCAGCGTATCCGGGGGGGAGACCCAGTACTTC.

The sample holds one count of this clone. The chain recombines TRBV6-6 with TRBJ1-5; no clear D gene. V lost 0 bases and J lost 1, with 4 bases in between. The CDR3 consists of 14 residues. From germline, CDR1 is MNHNY and CDR2 SVGAGI (reference sequence). Written as DNA, the CDR3 is TGTGCCAGCAGTTACTCTACCAGCAATCAGCCCCAGCATTTT. Amino acid sequence: CASSYSTSNQPQHF.

A note on this clone: This specimen includes other DNA sequences encoding the same CDR3. The chain combines TRBV9 with TRBJ2-2; D is unresolved. V dropped 1 base and J dropped 0 bases, with 7 bases sitting between them. The length of the CDR3 is 15 residues. Germline V gives CDR1 SGDLS, CDR2 YYNGEE. The CDR3 spells CASSVQAANTGELFF. CDR3 DNA sequence: TGTGCCAGCAGCGTACAAGCAGCGAACACCGGGGAGCTGTTTTTT. Complete variable domain (other parts from reference TRBV9 and TRBJ2-2): DSGVTQTPKHLITATGQRVTLRCSPRSGDLSVYWYQQSLDQGLQFLIQYYNGEERAKGNILERFSAQQFPDLHSELNLSSLELGDSALYFCASSVQAANTGELFFGEGSRLTVL.

The V gene is TRBV11-2, the J gene TRBJ2-5, with D uncertain. Trimming removed 1 base at V and 0 bases at J, with 12 bases between. The CDR3 contains 16 residues. Germline V gene sequence: CDR1 SGHAT, CDR2 FQNNGV. The CDR3 bases are TGTGCCAGCAGCTTAGGAGTAGCAGGAAACCAAGAGACCCAGTACTTC. Its protein product is CASSLGVAGNQETQYF.

Remarks on this clone: This same CDR3 is encoded by further DNA sequences in the sample. The V call is TRBV28, the J call TRBJ2-1, with 11 bases lining up with TRBD2. Unmatched junction bases numbered 4, after V lost 5 bases and J lost 4 bases. The germline gives CDR1 MDHEN, CDR2 SYDVKM. The CDR3 runs to 15 residues. CDR3 in DNA: TGTGCCAGCAGTCGTACTAGCGGGAGTTACAATGAGCAGTTCTTC. Protein sequence: CASSRTSGSYNEQFF.

Worth noting for this clone: Relative to the germline gene, one junction end is altered; a read error may explain this. The chain couples TRBV5-4 to TRBJ1-2; D ambiguous. The CDR3 sequence is 12 residues long. Germline assignment: CDR1 SGHNT and CDR2 YYREEE (reference sequence). CDR3 protein: CASSFTLGQVFF. The DNA of the CDR3 is TGTGCCAGCAGCTTCACTCTCGGGCAGGTGTTCTTC.

V usage is TRBV7-6 and J usage is TRBJ2-1; 13 positions agree with TRBD2. Germline loops: CDR1 SGHVS, CDR2 FNYEAQ. V shed 2 bases and J 9 bases; nucleotides not matched to a gene: 7. This CDR3 is 16 amino acids long. The CDR3 nucleotides are TGTGCCAGCAGCTTATCTGGACTAGCGGGAGTTACTGAGCAGTTCTTC. It yields the protein CASSLSGLAGVTEQFF. The variable domain in full, with the rest retrieved from reference TRBV7-6 and TRBJ2-1, is GAGVSQSPRYKVTKRGQDVALRCDPISGHVSLYWYRQALGQGPEFLTYFNYEAQQDKSGLPNDRFSAERPEGSISTLTIQRTEQRDSAMYRCASSLSGLAGVTEQFFGPGTRLTVL.

This chain uses TRBV5-1 with TRBJ2-5; D may correspond to TRBD1 or TRBD2 (5 bases each). Trimming stripped 7 bases from V and 5 bases from J, with 21 bases between. Germline CDR1 reads SGHRS; CDR2 reads YFSETQ. The CDR3 has 15 amino acids. CDR3 amino acids: CASEAGGTAGETQYF. The CDR3 DNA sequence: TGCGCCAGCGAGGCGGGCGGAACTGCAGGGGAGACCCAGTACTTC.

The V gene is TRBV4-1, the J gene TRBJ1-1; TRBD1 might be the D (6 bases). Germline CDR1 and CDR2: MGHRA and YSYEKL. V was cut by 4 bases and J by 1 base, with 19 bases left in between. This CDR3 has 17 residues. The DNA of the CDR3 is TGCGCCAGCAGCCCGGGGGCACAGGGCCGCAGGAACACTGAAGCTTTCTTT. Translation gives CASSPGAQGRRNTEAFF.

V and J are TRBV6-5 and TRBJ2-5, with D perhaps matching TRBD2 (5 bases). Germline loops: CDR1 MNHEY, CDR2 SVGAGI. This CDR3 comprises 12 residues. The ends were cut back, 11 bases at V and 0 bases at J, with 10 bases in the middle. CDR3 DNA sequence: TGTGCCGTAGGGCGGGACCAAGAGACCCAGTACTTC. It codes for CAVGRDQETQYF.

This clone occurred a few times. The J gene is TRBJ1-1, the V gene TRBV7-6; TRBD1 is a possible D gene (6 bases). Germline CDR1 SGHVS, CDR2 FNYEAQ. The CDR3 loop spans 15 amino acids. V shed 2 bases and J shed 4 bases, with 14 bases lying between them. Here the CDR3 reads CASSLSSQGLTEAFF. The CDR3 region has the DNA TGTGCCAGCAGCTTATCGAGTCAGGGGCTCACTGAAGCTTTCTTT.

The V call is TRBV7-2, the J call TRBJ2-7; TRBD1 agrees at 10 bases. The CDR3 is 15 amino acids. In germline, CDR1 is SGHTA, CDR2 FQGNSA. J lost 3 bases, V lost 5 bases, and 7 bases had no gene match. The CDR3 spells CASSVTGTGVYEQYF. CDR3 DNA: TGTGCCAGCAGCGTCACGGGGACAGGGGTCTACGAGCAGTACTTC.

The rearrangement joins TRBV21-1 to TRBJ2-7; the table names TRBD2, a call not compared with the DNA. TRBV21-1 is labeled a pseudogene. The CDR3 runs to 17 residues. The CDR3 bases are TGTGCCAGCAGCAAAGAGGATAGCGGGAGTAAAGCTCACGAGCAGTACTTC. Amino acid sequence: CASSKEDSGSKAHEQYF.

The rearrangement links TRBV29-1 to TRBJ1-2; D gene unclear. Trimming shortened V by 4 bases and J by 4 bases, and 10 bases separated the two germline ends. This CDR3 region has 12 residues. Germline-derived CDR1 and CDR2 are SQVTM and ANQGSEA. The CDR3 is CSVGEVGYGYTF. In nucleotides, the CDR3 is TGCAGCGTTGGAGAGGTTGGCTATGGCTACACCTTC.

In nucleotides, the CDR3 is TGTGCCACCAGCAGAGGGAGGCCCTTGCGAACCTACGAGCAGTACTTC. Translation: CATSRGRPLRTYEQYF. The V gene is TRBV15, the J gene TRBJ2-7; TRBD2 might be the D (5 bases). Trimming cost V 1 base and J 2 bases, with 15 bases left between them. The CDR3 consists of 16 residues. CDR1 and CDR2 from the germline V gene are LNHNV and YYDKDF (reference sequence).

The rearrangement links TRBV7-2 to TRBJ2-5; 9 bases are a match to TRBD2. The CDR3 sequence is 14 residues long. The germline V gene has CDR1 SGHTA and CDR2 FQGNSA. Germline trimming cut 5 bases from V and 4 bases from J; bases unmatched to any gene: 5. The CDR3 region has the DNA TGTGCCAGCAGCCCCGCGGGAGGGGGAGAGACCCAGTACTTC. It is translated as CASSPAGGGETQYF.

The chain carries TRBV4-2 and TRBJ1-2, with TRBD1 identical over 7 bases. Germline CDR1 LGHNA, CDR2 YNFKEQ. The V segment lost 4 bases and the J segment 7 bases; nucleotides outside the gene matches: 6. The CDR3 has 13 amino acids. The CDR3 DNA is TGTGCCAGCAGCCTAGACAGGGATCGTGGCTACACCTTC. Its protein is CASSLDRDRGYTF.

The chain has TRBV19 and TRBJ1-3, with 8 positions matching TRBD1. The length of the CDR3 is 17 residues. The ends lost 4 bases at V and 0 bases at J; junction bases unmatched: 8. CDR1 is LNHDA, CDR2 SQIVND, per germline (reference sequence). The CDR3 sequence: CASSTTGAKSSGNTIYF. The DNA of the CDR3 is TGTGCCAGTAGTACGACAGGGGCGAAGAGCTCTGGAAACACCATATATTTT.

J is TRBJ1-2 and V is TRBV9; D unresolved. Germline V gives CDR1 SGDLS, CDR2 YYNGEE. V lost 3 bases to trimming and J lost 3 bases, with 18 bases between them. The CDR3 is made up of 16 amino acids. The DNA for the CDR3 is TGTGCCAGCAGCGCAGGACCCCGCCCTCTCGACTATGGCTACACCTTC. It specifies CASSAGPRPLDYGYTF.

The chain employs TRBV15 and TRBJ2-7, with D tentatively TRBD1 or TRBD2 (6 bases each). Looked up from germline, CDR1 is LNHNV and CDR2 is YYDKDF (reference sequence). CDR3 size: 15 residues. Between the trimmed V and J ends, which lost 5 bases and 5 bases, there was a span of 19 bases. The CDR3 coding sequence is TGTGCCACCAGCCCCCTCCCGGGGGCTAGGGACGAGCAGTACTTC. It is translated as CATSPLPGARDEQYF.

The V call is TRBV6-6, the J call TRBJ1-2; possible D gene TRBD1, 5 bases. Germline CDR1 MNHNY, CDR2 SVGAGI (reference sequence). The V gene lost 5 bases and the J gene lost 6 bases, with 19 bases spanning the gap. The CDR3 extends over 15 amino acids. The CDR3 DNA reads as TGTGCCAGCAGTAACCGACAGCAAGGAGGAAATGGCTACACCTTC. Translation: CASSNRQQGGNGYTF.